This entry concerns a single T cell receptor beta chain. Antigen unknown. This record belongs to a study of cytomegalovirus exposure and HLA in healthy donors. Use of 60 Vbeta and 13 Jbeta primers characterized the PCR. TCRdb keeps only in-frame clones here, not all; method: immunoSEQ multiplex PCR. Among about 96,000 clones listed, roughly 84% were seen once. CDR3 length equals 15 residues. The germline gives CDR1 MNHEY, CDR2 SVGAGI. V was pared by 6 bases and J by 0 bases, with 14 bases between. While unrecorded immune exposures were likely, the donors were nominally healthy when sampled. Findings of the study overall: An Asian-associated ancestry cluster reportedly showed fewer N-insertions than the approximately 620-donor mean in a later analysis.

The sample comprised PBMCs. The V and J genes are TRBV6-5 and TRBJ1-2; D gene uncertain. The sequence was obtained from a man aged 30 to 39 in good health and CMV-seronegative. This CDR3 is CASSPMVRANYGYTF. CDR3 nucleotides: TGTGCCAGCAGCCCAATGGTTCGGGCTAACTATGGCTACACCTTC.